This T cell receptor beta chain is from a study of cytomegalovirus exposure and HLA in healthy donors. PCR used 60 Vbeta primers and 13 Jbeta primers. Method: immunoSEQ multiplex PCR; TCRdb's copy keeps in-frame clones and lacks some. Of more than 95,000 clones listed, approximately 73% were seen once; the top ten hold approximately 4.3%. The CDR3 contains 13 residues. Germline V gives CDR1 SGHNT, CDR2 YYREEE (reference sequence). V dropped 1 base and J dropped 4 bases, with 8 bases sitting between them. A single count supports this clone. Input material: PBMCs. The chain combines TRBV5-4 with TRBJ2-5; TRBD1 is a possible D gene (6 bases). This clonotype was sampled from a man aged 55-75 years in good health and CMV-seropositive. DNA for the CDR3: TGTGCCAGCAGCTTGTGGACAGCAGAGACCCAGTACTTC. Its protein is CASSLWTAETQYF.